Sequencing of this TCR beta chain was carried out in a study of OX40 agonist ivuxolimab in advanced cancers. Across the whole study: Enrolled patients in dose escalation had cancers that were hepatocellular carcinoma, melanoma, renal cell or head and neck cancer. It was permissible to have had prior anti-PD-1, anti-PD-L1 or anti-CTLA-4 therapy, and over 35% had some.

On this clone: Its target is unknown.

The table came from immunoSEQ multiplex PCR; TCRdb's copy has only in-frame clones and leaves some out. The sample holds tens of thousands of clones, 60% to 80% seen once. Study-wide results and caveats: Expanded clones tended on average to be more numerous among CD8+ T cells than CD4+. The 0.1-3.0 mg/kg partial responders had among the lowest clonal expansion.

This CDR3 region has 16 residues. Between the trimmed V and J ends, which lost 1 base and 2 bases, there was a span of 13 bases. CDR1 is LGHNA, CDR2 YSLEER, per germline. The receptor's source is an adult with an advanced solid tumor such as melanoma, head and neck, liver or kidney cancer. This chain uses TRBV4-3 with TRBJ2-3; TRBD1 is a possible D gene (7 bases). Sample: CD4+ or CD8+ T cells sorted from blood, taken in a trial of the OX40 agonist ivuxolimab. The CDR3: CASSQGAGGPTDTQYF. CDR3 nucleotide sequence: TGCGCCAGCAGCCAAGGAGCAGGGGGGCCCACAGATACGCAGTATTTT.